A single sample gave rise to the 23 T cell receptor beta chains below, sequenced in a study of Graves' ophthalmopathy and Graves' hyperthyroidism. RNA transcripts yielded amplified TCR beta CDR3 regions. The authors performed first-round RT-PCR with HTBI primers and then a second-round multiplex PCR. TCRdb fed the multiplex PCR reads into MiXCR, producing one record per CDR3 protein. The sample has about 380,000 distinct CDR3 sequences, over 15% seen once; the top ten hold roughly 7%. The sequencing sample was made of peripheral blood. All receptors derive from a woman aged 18 to 35 with stable Graves' hyperthyroidism.

This clonotype was recorded many times. This chain uses TRBV7-2 with TRBJ1-2; no firm D call. There are 15 residues in the CDR3. Germline V gives CDR1 SGHTA, CDR2 FQGNSA. Trimming pared 1 base from V and 7 bases from J, leaving 16 bases between. CDR3 region: CASSLGPSLGSGYTF. The CDR3 DNA reads as TGTGCCAGCAGCTTAGGCCCTTCCCTAGGCTCTGGCTACACCTTC.

This clonotype was counted ten times or more. J is TRBJ1-1 and V is TRBV5-1, with 11 bases that match TRBD1. Per germline, CDR1 SGHRS and CDR2 YFSETQ. V was clipped by 1 base and J by 2 bases; unmatched bases: 1. The CDR3 is 15 residues long. In nucleotides, the CDR3 is TGCGCCAGCAGCTTGTGGACAGGGGGCAACACTGAAGCTTTCTTT. It translates to CASSLWTGGNTEAFF.

This clonotype was seen at least ten times. The V call is TRBV12-3 or TRBV12-4, the J call TRBJ1-5; D gene unclear. The CDR3 loop spans 14 amino acids. V shed 0 bases and J shed 5 bases, with 8 bases lying between them. CDR3 sequence reads: CASSLAGYDQPQHF. The CDR3 DNA reads as TGTGCCAGCAGTTTAGCCGGGTACGATCAGCCCCAGCATTTT.

This clonotype was counted ten times or more. V usage is TRBV29-1 and J usage is TRBJ1-1; possible D gene TRBD1, 6 bases. Trimming removed 4 bases at V and 4 bases at J, with 13 bases between. CDR1 and CDR2 (germline): SQVTM, ANQGSEA. The CDR3 sequence is 13 residues long. This chain's CDR3 is CSVAEDSGTEAFF. In DNA form, the CDR3 reads TGCAGCGTTGCCGAGGACAGCGGCACTGAAGCTTTCTTT.

The chain recombines TRBV10-3 with TRBJ2-3, with 13 bases fitting TRBD2. Germline V CDR1 and CDR2: ENHRY, SYGVKD. This CDR3 comprises 16 residues. V was clipped by 8 bases and J by 2 bases; unmatched bases: 7. CDR3 amino acids: CAIGKTSGGTTDTQYF. The CDR3 nucleotides read TGTGCCATCGGGAAGACTAGCGGGGGGACCACAGATACGCAGTATTTT.

This clonotype was picked up many times. The chain has TRBV19 and TRBJ2-7; no definite D call. CDR3 size: 12 residues. Germline V lookup: CDR1 LNHDA, CDR2 SQIVND (reference sequence). V dropped 7 bases and J dropped 2 bases, with 9 bases sitting between them. The CDR3 loop reads CASMDGPYEQYF. The CDR3, as DNA: TGTGCCAGTATGGACGGACCCTACGAGCAGTACTTC.

This clonotype was found many times. The rearrangement uses TRBV6-5 and TRBJ1-3, with 12 bases matching TRBD1. The CDR3 has 16 residues. The V segment lost 5 bases and the J segment 4 bases; nucleotides outside the gene matches: 6. Germline V lookup: CDR1 MNHEY, CDR2 SVGAGI. The CDR3 spells CASSNLGQGAGNTIYF. As DNA, the CDR3 is TGTGCCAGCAGTAACCTGGGACAGGGGGCGGGAAACACCATATATTTT.

The chain recombines TRBV6-2 or TRBV6-3 with TRBJ1-5; D gene ambiguous. The germline V and J ends were trimmed by 1 base and 3 bases, with 7 bases remaining between them. CDR3 length: 14 amino acids. The germline V gene encodes CDR1 MNHEY and CDR2 SVGEGT. The CDR3 coding sequence is TGTGCCAGCAGTTACTTATGGACCAATCAGCCCCAGCATTTT. Protein sequence: CASSYLWTNQPQHF.

This clonotype was observed at least ten times. The chain couples TRBV28 to TRBJ1-1, with 7 bases identical to TRBD1. The germline gives CDR1 MDHEN, CDR2 SYDVKM. Trimming at V came to 6 bases and at J to 5 bases, leaving 12 bases not matched to a gene. This CDR3 contains 15 residues. The CDR3 region is CASRRPTGFFTEAFF. The CDR3 DNA reads as TGTGCCAGCAGACGACCGACAGGGTTTTTTACTGAAGCTTTCTTT.

This clonotype was counted ten times or more. This chain joins TRBV11-1 and TRBJ2-4; 7 bases match TRBD2. CDR1 SGHAT and CDR2 FQDESV come from the germline V gene (reference sequence). The length of the CDR3 is 14 residues. Trimming at V came to 0 bases and at J to 4 bases, leaving 0 bases not matched to a gene. DNA of the CDR3: TGTGCCAGCAGCTTAGCGCGGGAGAAAAACATTCAGTACTTC. Encoded protein: CASSLAREKNIQYF.

This clonotype was found a few times. The V and J genes are TRBV11-2 and TRBJ1-2; TRBD1 matches 7 bases. The CDR3 sequence is 16 residues long. Trimming removed 2 bases from V and 5 bases from J; junction bases left unmatched: 11. The germline V gene encodes CDR1 SGHAT and CDR2 FQNNGV. CDR3 region: CASSLRGQGSGYGYTF. CDR3 sequence (DNA): TGTGCCAGCAGCTTAAGGGGGCAGGGAAGCGGGTATGGCTACACCTTC. The full variable domain, with the rest looked up from reference TRBV11-2 and TRBJ1-2, is EAGVAQSPRYKIIEKRQSVAFWCNPISGHATLYWYQQILGQGPKLLIQFQNNGVVDDSQLPKDRFSAERLKGVDSTLKIQPAKLEDSAVYLCASSLRGQGSGYGYTFGSGTRLTVV.

This clonotype occurred a few times. The chain joins TRBV6-2 or TRBV6-3 to TRBJ2-1; TRBD2 matches at 13 bases. V lost 5 bases, J lost 12 bases, and 7 bases stayed unmatched. The germline gives CDR1 MNHEY, CDR2 SVGEGT. This CDR3 spans 14 amino acids. The CDR3 DNA sequence: TGTGCCAGCAGTGCCTCGGGACTAGCGGGGAGGCAGTTCTTC. It translates to CASSASGLAGRQFF.

This clonotype has more than one count but fewer than ten. The V call is TRBV4-1, the J call TRBJ2-7, with 8 positions matching TRBD1. The CDR3 is made up of 14 amino acids. Germline V lookup: CDR1 MGHRA, CDR2 YSYEKL. With 5 bases clipped from V and 3 bases from J, the junction kept 6 bases outside the gene matches. The CDR3 reads CASSWTGRDYEQYF. The DNA of the CDR3 is TGCGCCAGCAGCTGGACAGGGCGTGACTACGAGCAGTACTTC.

The V call is TRBV19, the J call TRBJ1-2; no reliable D call. The length of the CDR3 is 12 residues. The germline V gene encodes CDR1 LNHDA and CDR2 SQIVND (reference sequence). The V end lost 9 bases, the J end lost 1 base, and 9 bases lay between the germline ends. The CDR3 loop reads CASTSVNYGYTF. In DNA, the CDR3 is TGTGCCAGCACCAGCGTTAACTATGGCTACACCTTC. The full variable domain, completed using reference TRBV19 and TRBJ1-2, is DGGITQSPKYLFRKEGQNVTLSCEQNLNHDAMYWYRQDPGQGLRLIYYSQIVNDFQKGDIAEGYSVSREKKESFPLTVTSAQKNPTAFYLCASTSVNYGYTFGSGTRLTVV.

This clonotype was seen ten or more times. CDR3 DNA: TGTGCCAGCAGCTTAGCGGGACAGACCTACGAGCAGTACTTC. Amino acid sequence: CASSLAGQTYEQYF. The rearrangement uses TRBV11-2 and TRBJ2-7, with TRBD1 matching over 7 bases. V trimming: 1 base; J trimming: 2 bases; junction bases outside the gene matches: 2. This CDR3 has 14 amino acids. Germline lookup yields CDR1 SGHAT and CDR2 FQNNGV.

At least ten counts were recorded for this clonotype. The chain combines TRBV5-1 with TRBJ1-6; D possibly corresponds to TRBD1 (5 bases). The CDR3 has 14 residues. CDR1 is SGHRS and CDR2 is YFSETQ in the germline V gene. The ends were cut back, 7 bases at V and 8 bases at J, with 16 bases in the middle. As DNA, the CDR3 is TGCGCCAGCCGCTCGGACGGGGGGGATTCACCCCTCCACTTT. This codes for CASRSDGGDSPLHF.

This clonotype was recorded a few times. A much larger clone lies one base from this, so it may be a read error. The chain uses TRBV20-1 and TRBJ2-5; TRBD1 is a possible D gene (6 bases). CDR1 is DFQATT, CDR2 SNEGSKA, per germline (reference sequence). The CDR3 is 14 amino acids. CDR3 amino acids: CSAYTGIGQETKYF. The CDR3, as DNA: TGCAGTGCTTATACAGGGATCGGGCAAGAGACCAAGTACTTC.

Note on this clonotype: A much larger clone sits a single nucleotide away, making a read error possible. This rearrangement joins TRBV6-2 or TRBV6-3 to TRBJ2-2; a weak D match, TRBD2 (5 bases). The germline V gene encodes CDR1 MNHEY and CDR2 SVGEGT. V lost 6 bases, J lost 9 bases, and 20 bases lay in between. The CDR3 extends over 15 amino acids. The CDR3 DNA is TGTGCCAGCAGGTCCGGAGGCCTCAATCGTAGGGAGCTGTTTTTT. This encodes CASRSGGLNRRELFF.

The chain has TRBV24-1 and TRBJ2-2; D call uncertain. V lost 0 bases, J lost 1 base, and 5 bases lay in between. Germline CDR1 KGHDR, CDR2 SFDVKD. This CDR3 is built from 15 residues. CDR3 residues: CATSDLGGNTGELFF. In DNA, the CDR3 is TGTGCCACCAGTGATTTGGGCGGGAACACCGGGGAGCTGTTTTTT.

This clonotype was seen many times. The chain employs TRBV19 and TRBJ2-7, with 10 nucleotides matching TRBD1. V was pared by 1 base and J by 3 bases, with 3 bases of the junction left unmatched. The CDR3 is 15 amino acids. Germline loops: CDR1 LNHDA, CDR2 SQIVND (reference sequence). In DNA form, the CDR3 reads TGTGCCAGTAGTATAGTGGGACAGGGGAACTACGAGCAGTACTTC. It specifies CASSIVGQGNYEQYF.

As to this clonotype: At one boundary the junction diverges from the germline segment, which might be a read error. The gene calls are TRBV6-1 and TRBJ1-1, with D perhaps TRBD1 (5 bases). The CDR3 contains 15 residues. Germline CDR1 is MNHNS and CDR2 is SASEGT. As DNA, the CDR3 is TGTACCAGCAGTGAAGTAGGTGAGGGGAGGGCTGAAGCTTTCTTT. It yields the protein CTSSEVGEGRAEAFF.

V gene TRBV19 combines with J gene TRBJ1-1; D is uncertain. Trimming stripped 9 bases from V and 1 base from J, with 15 bases between. Germline-derived CDR1 and CDR2 are LNHDA and SQIVND (reference sequence). The CDR3 has 14 amino acids. DNA of the CDR3: TGTGCCAGCACCAAGGGAGGAAAGAACACTGAAGCTTTCTTT. The encoded protein is CASTKGGKNTEAFF.

In this sample, this clonotype turned up many times. V is TRBV27 and J is TRBJ1-1; possible D gene TRBD1, 5 bases. CDR1 and CDR2 from the germline V gene are MNHEY and SMNVEV (reference sequence). The CDR3 consists of 15 residues. Trimming stripped 7 bases from V and 6 bases from J, with 21 bases between. The CDR3 bases are TGTGCCAGCACCCTCCGGGAGGGGATTTGGGCTGAAGCTTTCTTT. It yields the protein CASTLREGIWAEAFF.